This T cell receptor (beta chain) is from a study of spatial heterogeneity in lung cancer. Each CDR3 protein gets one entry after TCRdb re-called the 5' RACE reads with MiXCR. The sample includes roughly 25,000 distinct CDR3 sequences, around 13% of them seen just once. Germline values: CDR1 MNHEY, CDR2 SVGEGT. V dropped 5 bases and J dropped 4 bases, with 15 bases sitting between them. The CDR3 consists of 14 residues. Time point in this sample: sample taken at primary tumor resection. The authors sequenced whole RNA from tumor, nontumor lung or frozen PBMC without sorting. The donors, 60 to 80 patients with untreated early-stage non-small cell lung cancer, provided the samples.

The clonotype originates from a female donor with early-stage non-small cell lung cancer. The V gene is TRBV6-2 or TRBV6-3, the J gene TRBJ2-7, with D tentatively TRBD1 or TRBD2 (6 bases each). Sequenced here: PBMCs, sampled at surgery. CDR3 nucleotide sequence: TGTGCCAGCAGTCATACTAGCAGGGGTTACGAGCAGTACGTC. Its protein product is CASSHTSRGYEQYV.